The T cell receptor (beta chain) described here comes from a study of vaccination effects on CD4 cells after COVID-19. Cultured cells yielded isolated CD4+ T cells after less than 11 days. This individual tested PCR-positive for SARS-CoV-2 infection between March and December 2020. The participants, recipients of two vaccine doses, got either BNT162b2 or mRNA-1273. Half the medium was swapped for IL-2 medium on days 3 and 7. In regard to this clone: What it binds is not known.

The germline CDR1 and CDR2 sequences are MNHNY and SVGAGI (reference sequence). CDR3 length: 14 residues. The V and J ends lost 2 bases and 10 bases respectively, with 14 bases between them. The assay was immunoSEQ multiplex PCR, and TCRdb's table has in-frame clones only and misses some. The profile covers some 40,000 clones, with over 65% appearing a single time and roughly 3.5% taken by the ten largest. Sample: CD4+ T cells from PBMCs cultured without peptide, taken after COVID-19 vaccination. The rearrangement links TRBV6-6 to TRBJ2-2; D call uncertain. The receptor was derived from a human donor who had a prior SARS-CoV-2 infection. The CDR3 bases are TGTGCCAGCAGTTACCCCCTTTCGAGTGAGGAGCTGTTTTTT. Translation: CASSYPLSSEELFF.